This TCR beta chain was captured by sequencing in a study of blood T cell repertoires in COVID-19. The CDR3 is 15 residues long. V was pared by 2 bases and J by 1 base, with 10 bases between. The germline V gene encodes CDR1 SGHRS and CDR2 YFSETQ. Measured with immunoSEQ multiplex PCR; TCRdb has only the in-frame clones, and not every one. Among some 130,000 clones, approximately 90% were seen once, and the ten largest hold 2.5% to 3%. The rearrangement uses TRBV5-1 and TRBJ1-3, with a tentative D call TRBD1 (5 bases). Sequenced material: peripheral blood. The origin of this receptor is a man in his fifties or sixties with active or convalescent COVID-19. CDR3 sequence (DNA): TGCGCCAGCAGCTTAGTTACAGGTTCTGGAAACACCATATATTTT. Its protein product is CASSLVTGSGNTIYF.